A selection of T cell receptor beta chains follows, all from one sample in a study of blood T cells in healthy people across ages. TCRdb reprocessed the 5' RACE reads via MiXCR and lists one record per CDR3 protein. Seen here are roughly 790,000 distinct CDR3 sequences, about 40% observed once, and the top ten hold more than 20%. The sequencing input was blood. The receptors were sampled from a woman aged 60-75 years in good health. Each CDR3 is given with its conserved first and last residue. Each record gives: V gene, D gene, J gene, clone size, CDR3 protein, CDR3 DNA. The D gene is left open where the match is weak. Not all rows give a size; the values are once, few, many and, for expanded clones, a class.

v_call: TRBV6-2/TRBV6-3; d_call: .; j_call: TRBJ1-1; clone_size: .; cdr3_aa: CASYERGGFTEAFF; cdr3_nt: TGTGCCAGCTATGAAAGAGGGGGGTTCACTGAAGCTTTCTTT
v_call: TRBV30; d_call: .; j_call: TRBJ1-5; clone_size: .; cdr3_aa: CAWGRQPNQPQHF; cdr3_nt: TGTGCCTGGGGGCGGCAGCCCAATCAGCCCCAGCATTTT
v_call: TRBV18; d_call: .; j_call: TRBJ1-1; clone_size: .; cdr3_aa: CASSLQDVDTEAFF; cdr3_nt: TGTGCCAGCTCACTACAAGACGTAGACACTGAAGCTTTCTTT
v_call: TRBV4-3; d_call: .; j_call: TRBJ1-4; clone_size: few; cdr3_aa: CASSPQERVNEKLFF; cdr3_nt: TGCGCCAGCAGCCCCCAGGAGAGGGTTAATGAAAAACTGTTTTTT
v_call: TRBV9; d_call: TRBD1; j_call: TRBJ2-2; clone_size: .; cdr3_aa: CASSVRGTGSNGPGELFF; cdr3_nt: TGTGCCAGCAGCGTAAGAGGGACAGGGTCGAATGGTCCCGGGGAGCTGTTTTTT
v_call: TRBV28; d_call: .; j_call: TRBJ2-3; clone_size: many; cdr3_aa: CASSPPFGWDTQYF; cdr3_nt: TGTGCCAGCAGTCCCCCCTTCGGCTGGGATACGCAGTATTTT
v_call: TRBV28; d_call: TRBD2; j_call: TRBJ2-1; clone_size: .; cdr3_aa: CASSFHLGAGLNNEQFF; cdr3_nt: TGTGCCAGCAGTTTCCACCTTGGGGCGGGACTAAACAATGAGCAGTTCTTC
v_call: TRBV20-1; d_call: .; j_call: TRBJ2-5; clone_size: few; cdr3_aa: CSAYRAHGIQYF; cdr3_nt: TGCAGTGCTTACCGGGCCCATGGTATCCAGTACTTC
v_call: TRBV7-2; d_call: TRBD2; j_call: TRBJ2-7; clone_size: .; cdr3_aa: CASSLRGLAGVNSYEQYF; cdr3_nt: TGTGCCAGCAGCTTAAGAGGACTAGCGGGGGTAAACTCCTACGAGCAGTACTTC
v_call: TRBV7-2; d_call: .; j_call: TRBJ1-5; clone_size: .; cdr3_aa: CASSLVGGQGQPQHF; cdr3_nt: TGTGCCAGCAGCTTAGTAGGAGGGCAGGGACAGCCCCAGCATTTT
v_call: TRBV18; d_call: .; j_call: TRBJ1-1; clone_size: .; cdr3_aa: CASSPQEGHTEAFF; cdr3_nt: TGTGCCAGCTCACCACAGGAAGGCCACACTGAAGCTTTCTTT